Described below is a single T cell receptor beta chain sequence and its context. After removal of 6 bases from V and 3 bases from J, the junction contained 5 bases not matched to a gene. Germline loops: CDR1 MNHEY, CDR2 SVGEGT. The CDR3 covers 16 residues. Original processing notes: Estimation of nucleated cell counts was performed using reference gene primer amplification. The method was immunoSEQ multiplex PCR; TCRdb's version includes in-frame clones alone and lacks a portion of them. V and J calls and clone size follow that table, whereas D and trimming were derived from the DNA. The data hold around 250,000 clones, with approximately 88% observed a single time. The data belong to a study of blood T cell repertoires in COVID-19. The wider study: Samples of COVID-19 (acute and convalescent) were obtained from the United States, Italy and Spain.

The Seattle patients joined while their infection was active and were tracked longitudinally afterward. Sequenced input: peripheral blood. V is TRBV6-2 or TRBV6-3 and J is TRBJ2-3, with 14 nucleotides matching TRBD2. This TCR derives from a woman between 65 and 79 years old with COVID-19, enrolled during active disease. CDR3 DNA: TGTGCCAGCAGCGTGACTAGCGGGAGGGTAACAGATACGCAGTATTTT. The encoded protein is CASSVTSGRVTDTQYF.